This T cell receptor (beta chain) was recovered during a study of CD8 T cells in ankylosing spondylitis. Findings of the study overall: The authors found the disease-linked clones to be CD8+ and relatively rare in peripheral blood. The study looked at matched synovial fluid samples from ankylosing spondylitis patients. Disease-linked clones were reported to be significantly enriched there. Within ankylosing spondylitis blood, a TCR beta motif made up of under 10 highly homologous variants appeared to be characteristic. Earlier authors reported some of these motif variants in reactive arthritis synovial fluid and blood.

Preparation of TCR beta libraries was done by quantitative 5'-RACE with molecular barcodes. From the 5' RACE reads, TCRdb called clonotypes with MiXCR, one entry per CDR3 protein. The sample shows approximately 440,000 distinct CDR3 sequences, 15% to 20% of them seen only once. This clonotype was seen more than once but under ten times. What it recognizes is unknown. The CDR3 has 14 residues. Germline lookup yields CDR1 SGDLS and CDR2 YYNGEE. V dropped 0 bases and J dropped 0 bases, with 4 bases sitting between them. Specimen: blood, either unsorted or a sorted T cell fraction (not recorded which). The genes are TRBV9 and TRBJ1-5; D gene unclear. The clonotype was recovered from a male donor with ankylosing spondylitis. This CDR3 is CASSVGPSNQPQHF. DNA for the CDR3: TGTGCCAGCAGCGTAGGACCTAGCAATCAGCCCCAGCATTTT.